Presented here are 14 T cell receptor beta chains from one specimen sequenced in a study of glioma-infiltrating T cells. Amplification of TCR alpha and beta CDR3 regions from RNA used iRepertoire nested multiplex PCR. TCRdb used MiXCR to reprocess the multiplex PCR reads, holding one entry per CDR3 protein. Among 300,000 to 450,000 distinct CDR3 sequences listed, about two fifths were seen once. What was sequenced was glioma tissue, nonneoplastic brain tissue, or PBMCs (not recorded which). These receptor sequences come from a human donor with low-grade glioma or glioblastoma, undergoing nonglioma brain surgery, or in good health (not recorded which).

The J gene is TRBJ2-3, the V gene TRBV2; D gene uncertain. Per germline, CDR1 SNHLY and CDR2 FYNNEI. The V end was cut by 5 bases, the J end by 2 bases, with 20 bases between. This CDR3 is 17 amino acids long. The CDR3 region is CASSSAMELRLTDTQYF. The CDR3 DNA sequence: TGTGCCAGCAGTTCCGCGATGGAGCTCCGCCTCACAGATACGCAGTATTTT.

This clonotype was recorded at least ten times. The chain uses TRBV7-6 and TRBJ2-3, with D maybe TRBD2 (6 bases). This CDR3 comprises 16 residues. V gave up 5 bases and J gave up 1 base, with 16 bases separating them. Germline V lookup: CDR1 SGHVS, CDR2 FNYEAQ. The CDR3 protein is CASSLRSGEGTDTQYF. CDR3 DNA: TGTGCCAGCAGCCTGAGGAGTGGGGAGGGCACAGATACGCAGTATTTT.

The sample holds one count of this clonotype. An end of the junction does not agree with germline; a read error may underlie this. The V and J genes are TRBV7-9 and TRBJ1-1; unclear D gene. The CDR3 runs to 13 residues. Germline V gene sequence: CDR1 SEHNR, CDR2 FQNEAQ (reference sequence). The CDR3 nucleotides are TGTGCCACAAGAGAGCGAGAACTTTCTTTGGGCAGCTTT. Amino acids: CATRERELSLGSF.

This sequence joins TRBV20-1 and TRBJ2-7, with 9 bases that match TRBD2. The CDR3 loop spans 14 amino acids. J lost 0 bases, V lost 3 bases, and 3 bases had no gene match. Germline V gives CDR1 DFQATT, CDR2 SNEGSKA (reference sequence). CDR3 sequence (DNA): TGCAGTGCTAGTAGCGGGGGAAACTCCTACGAGCAGTACTTC. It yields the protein CSASSGGNSYEQYF.

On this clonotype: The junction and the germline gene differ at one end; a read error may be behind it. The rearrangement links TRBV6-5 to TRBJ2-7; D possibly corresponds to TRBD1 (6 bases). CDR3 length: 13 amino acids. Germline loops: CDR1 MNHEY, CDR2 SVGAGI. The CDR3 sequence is CVSSSGTNYEQYF. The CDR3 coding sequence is TGTGTCAGCAGTTCCGGGACAAACTACGAGCAGTACTTC.

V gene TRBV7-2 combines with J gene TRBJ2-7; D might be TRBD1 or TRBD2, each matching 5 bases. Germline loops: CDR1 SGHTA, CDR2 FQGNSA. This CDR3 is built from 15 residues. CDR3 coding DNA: TGTGTTAGCAGCCCCCAGAGGGGCAGACCCTACGAGCAGTACTTC. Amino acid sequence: CVSSPQRGRPYEQYF.

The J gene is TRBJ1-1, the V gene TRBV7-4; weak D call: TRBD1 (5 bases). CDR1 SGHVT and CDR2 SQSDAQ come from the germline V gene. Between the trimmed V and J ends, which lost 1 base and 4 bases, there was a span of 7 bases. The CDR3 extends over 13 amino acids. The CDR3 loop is CASSLDRSTEAFF. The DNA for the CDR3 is TGTGCCAGCAGCTTAGACAGGTCCACTGAAGCTTTCTTT. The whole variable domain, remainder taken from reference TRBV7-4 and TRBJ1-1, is GAGVSQSPRYKVAKRGRDVALRCDSISGHVTLYWYRQTLGQGSEVLTYSQSDAQRDKSGRPSGRFSAERPERSVSTLKIQRTEQGDSAVYLCASSLDRSTEAFFGQGTRLTVV.

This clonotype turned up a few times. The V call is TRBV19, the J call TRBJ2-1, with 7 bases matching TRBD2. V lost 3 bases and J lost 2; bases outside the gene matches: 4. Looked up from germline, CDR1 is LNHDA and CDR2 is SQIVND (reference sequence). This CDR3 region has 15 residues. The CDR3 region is CASSMGAGAYNEQFF. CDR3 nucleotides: TGTGCCAGTAGTATGGGCGCGGGAGCCTACAATGAGCAGTTCTTC.

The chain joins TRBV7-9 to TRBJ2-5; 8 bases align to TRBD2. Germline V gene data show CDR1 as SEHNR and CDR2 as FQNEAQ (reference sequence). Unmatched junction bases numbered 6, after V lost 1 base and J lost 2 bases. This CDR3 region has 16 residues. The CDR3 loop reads CASSLGTSGYQETQYF. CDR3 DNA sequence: TGTGCCAGCAGCTTAGGTACTAGCGGATATCAAGAGACCCAGTACTTC.

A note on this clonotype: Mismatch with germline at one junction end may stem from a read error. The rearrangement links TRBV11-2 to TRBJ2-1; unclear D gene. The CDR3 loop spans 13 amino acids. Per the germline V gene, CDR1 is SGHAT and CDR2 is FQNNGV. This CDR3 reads CASSHYYDNEQFF. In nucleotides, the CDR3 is TGTGCAAGCAGCCACTACTACGACAATGAGCAGTTCTTC.

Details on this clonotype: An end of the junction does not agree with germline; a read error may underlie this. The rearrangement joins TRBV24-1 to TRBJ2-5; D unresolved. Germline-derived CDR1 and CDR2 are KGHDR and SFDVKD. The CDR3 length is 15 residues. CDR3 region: CATSDPYRTQKTQYF. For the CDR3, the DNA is TGTGCCACCAGTGACCCTTACCGGACCCAAAAGACCCAGTACTTC.

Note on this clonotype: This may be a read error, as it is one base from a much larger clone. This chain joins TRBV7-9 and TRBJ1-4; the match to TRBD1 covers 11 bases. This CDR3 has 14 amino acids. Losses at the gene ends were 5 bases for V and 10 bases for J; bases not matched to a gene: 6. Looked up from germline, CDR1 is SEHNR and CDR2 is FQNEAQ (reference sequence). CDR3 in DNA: TGTGCCAGCAGCCCCGGGACAGGGGGTGGAAAACTGTTTTTT. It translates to CASSPGTGGGKLFF.

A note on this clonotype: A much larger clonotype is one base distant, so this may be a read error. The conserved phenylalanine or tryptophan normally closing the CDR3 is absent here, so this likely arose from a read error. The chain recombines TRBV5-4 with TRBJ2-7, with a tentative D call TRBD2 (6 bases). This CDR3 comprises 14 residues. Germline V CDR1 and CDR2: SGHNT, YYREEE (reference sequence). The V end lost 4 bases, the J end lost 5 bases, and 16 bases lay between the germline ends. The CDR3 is CASSPGLDVNEQYS. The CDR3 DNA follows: TGTGCCAGCAGCCCGGGACTCGACGTCAACGAGCAGTACTCC.

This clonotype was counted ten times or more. Written as DNA, the CDR3 is TGTGCCAGCAGTTCGACAGGGAGCAATCAGCCCCAGCATTTT. Its translation is CASSSTGSNQPQHF. The rearrangement uses TRBV6-1 and TRBJ1-5, with 7 bases identical to TRBD1. CDR3 length: 14 residues. The V and J ends lost 5 bases and 1 base, in that order; junction bases with no gene match: 2. In germline, CDR1 is MNHNS, CDR2 SASEGT.